This T cell receptor beta chain originates from a study of blood T cells in healthy people across ages. Study conclusions and caveats: Unknown CMV status may confound age-related changes in expanded clones.

Using a J-beta primer mix together with a sample-barcoded 5' primer, a second PCR was run for 7 to 11 cycles. TCRdb re-called the 5' RACE reads with MiXCR, one entry per CDR3 protein. The sample comprises some 1.8 million distinct CDR3 sequences, about two fifths of which are singletons, and around 23% rests with the top ten. Germline CDR1 and CDR2: SGHNT and YENEEA. V was clipped by 2 bases and J by 7 bases, with 23 bases between them. The CDR3 spans 17 residues. Comment on this clonotype: Its antigen is still unknown.

This clonotype was obtained from a human donor in good health. The chain is built from TRBV11-3 and TRBJ1-2, with D possibly TRBD1 on 5 matching bases. The sequenced material came from blood. The CDR3 DNA reads TGTGCCAGCAGCTTATACCGGGACCTAATAGGGTATTCTGGCTACACCTTC. It specifies CASSLYRDLIGYSGYTF.